This T cell receptor beta chain comes out of a study of shared clonotypes between healthy human individuals. About the research overall: Researchers assigned three CD4 naive, three CD4 memory, two CD8 naive and one CD8 memory plate to each donor.

Study-wide results and caveats: A reduction in generation probabilities was seen for non-shared clonotypes relative to those shared by all four donors. Rarefaction analysis demonstrated incomplete sorted-subset sequencing notwithstanding large depth.

Assay execution proceeded at the deep level. Libraries were prepared by immunoSEQ multiplex PCR; TCRdb keeps only in-frame clonotypes and omits some of them. The data hold about 2.4 million clones, with 93% observed a single time. For this clone: The antigen is undetermined.

This CDR3 is built from 11 residues. CDR1 is MNHNY and CDR2 is SVGAGI in the germline V gene (reference sequence). The V gene is TRBV6-6, the J gene TRBJ2-5; D unresolved. The assigned J gene may be wrong: the sequence end matches TRBJ2-7 better. Sequenced sample: naive CD4+ T cells from PBMCs. Indicated subset: CD45RA+ positively selected. The TCR comes from a man younger than 35 in good health. Some clones in this sample may be carry-over from other donors' samples. Here the CDR3 reads CASSPRYEQYF. CDR3 DNA sequence: TGTGCCAGCAGTCCCCGGTACGAGCAGTACTTC.